These 23 T cell receptor beta chains originate from one sample sequenced in a study of T-cell reconstitution after alpha-beta-depleted transplantation in children. Researchers prepared the TCRbeta library using unique molecular identifiers, the study reports. MiXCR, applied by TCRdb to the PCR reads, yields one record per CDR3 protein. The sample yields 350,000 to 450,000 distinct CDR3 sequences, roughly 15% seen once. The sequencing used PBMCs, collected from the stem cell graft. These receptor sequences come from a human donor who donated a stem cell graft to a child with Fanconi anemia.

The J gene is TRBJ2-4, the V gene TRBV5-5; a possible D gene is TRBD1 (6 bases). V was trimmed by 3 bases and J by 0 bases, leaving 16 bases between them. Germline V gene data show CDR1 as SGHKS and CDR2 as YYEKEE (reference sequence). The CDR3 loop spans 17 amino acids. The CDR3 DNA follows: TGTGCCAGCAGCTCAACCGGGACATACTTAGCCAAAAACATTCAGTACTTC. Translation: CASSSTGTYLAKNIQYF.

This clonotype showed up many times. The chain recombines TRBV5-1 with TRBJ2-5, with TRBD1 matching over 7 bases. Germline lookup yields CDR1 SGHRS and CDR2 YFSETQ. The CDR3 runs 14 residues. V was clipped by 0 bases and J by 5 bases; unmatched bases: 4. The CDR3 coding sequence is TGCGCCAGCAGCTTGGTATCCAGGGGGGAGACCCAGTACTTC. Encoded protein: CASSLVSRGETQYF.

This chain joins TRBV27 and TRBJ2-7, with D tentatively TRBD1 or TRBD2 (5 bases each). Germline V CDR1 and CDR2: MNHEY, SMNVEV (reference sequence). The CDR3 covers 14 residues. V lost 3 bases and J 3 bases, leaving 12 bases between the germline ends. The CDR3 DNA reads as TGTGCCAGCAGTTTCGGGGCAGGAAACTACGAGCAGTACTTC. It is translated as CASSFGAGNYEQYF.

This chain uses TRBV5-1 with TRBJ2-5; D is perhaps TRBD2 (5 bases). Germline values: CDR1 SGHRS, CDR2 YFSETQ. V was pared by 0 bases and J by 7 bases, with 13 bases between. The CDR3 consists of 14 residues. The CDR3 DNA is TGCGCCAGCAGCTTGGGTTCCGGGGTGGGGACCCAGTACTTC. Its protein is CASSLGSGVGTQYF.

The sample holds a few counts of this clonotype. The rearrangement joins TRBV12-3 or TRBV12-4 to TRBJ1-1; possibly TRBD1 for D (5 bases). The CDR3 loop spans 15 amino acids. Trimming took off 2 bases at V and 0 bases at J, with 10 bases between the two ends. The CDR3 loop is CASSLWGTMNTEAFF. The CDR3 DNA follows: TGTGCCAGCAGTTTATGGGGCACTATGAACACTGAAGCTTTCTTT.

The chain recombines TRBV11-3 with TRBJ2-7, with a tentative D call TRBD1 (6 bases). The length of the CDR3 is 14 residues. The germline V gene has CDR1 SGHNT and CDR2 YENEEA. Trimming removed 0 bases from V and 6 bases from J, with 12 bases in between. The CDR3 nucleotides read TGTGCCAGCAGCTTAGAGGGGGCGGATGGCGAGCAGTACTTC. The encoded protein is CASSLEGADGEQYF. The whole variable domain, filled in from reference TRBV11-3 and TRBJ2-7, reads EAGVVQSPRYKIIEKKQPVAFWCNPISGHNTLYWYLQNLGQGPELLIRYENEEAVDDSQLPKDRFSAERLKGVDSTLKIQPAELGDSAVYLCASSLEGADGEQYFGPGTRLTVT.

This clonotype occurred a few times. The chain couples TRBV10-3 to TRBJ2-1, with 7 bases lining up with TRBD2. V trimming: 2 bases; J trimming: 6 bases; junction bases outside the gene matches: 13. The CDR3 totals 17 residues. Germline CDR1 reads ENHRY; CDR2 reads SYGVKD. For the CDR3, the DNA is TGTGCCATCAGTGAGCCCCTCGCGTGGGGGGGATTCAATGAGCAGTTCTTC. Its protein is CAISEPLAWGGFNEQFF.

This clonotype was observed a few times. CDR3 protein: CASSLLGYNEQFF. The DNA for the CDR3 is TGTGCCAGCAGTCTCCTCGGTTACAATGAGCAGTTCTTC. This chain joins TRBV12-3 or TRBV12-4 and TRBJ2-1; no clear D gene. The V and J ends lost 5 bases and 4 bases respectively, with 9 bases between them. The CDR3 is made up of 13 amino acids.

Only a few counts were recorded for this clonotype. The germline gene is not matched at one end of the junction; a read error may be the cause. This chain connects TRBV7-6 to TRBJ2-5; D is unclear. CDR1 SGHVS and CDR2 FNYEAQ come from the germline V gene. This CDR3 comprises 11 residues. CDR3 protein: CASSAIVLGDF. In DNA form, the CDR3 reads TGTGCCAGCAGTGCTATTGTCCTCGGCGACTTC.

A few counts support this clonotype. J is TRBJ1-1 and V is TRBV7-9; 7 bases are shared with TRBD1. Germline V gene data show CDR1 as SEHNR and CDR2 as FQNEAQ (reference sequence). Trimming took 1 base from V and 2 from J; bases not matched to a gene: 4. The CDR3 consists of 15 residues. The CDR3 nucleotides are TGTGCCAGCAGCTTAGATGGGACAGTTAACACTGAAGCTTTCTTT. It specifies CASSLDGTVNTEAFF. The entire variable domain, with the rest obtained from reference TRBV7-9 and TRBJ1-1, is as follows: DTGVSQNPRHKITKRGQNVTFRCDPISEHNRLYWYRQTLGQGPEFLTYFQNEAQLEKSRLLSDRFSAERPKGSFSTLEIQRTEQGDSAMYLCASSLDGTVNTEAFFGQGTRLTVV.

The genes are TRBV29-1 and TRBJ2-2, with a tentative D call TRBD2 (6 bases). From germline, CDR1 is SQVTM and CDR2 ANQGSEA. The germline V and J ends were trimmed by 6 bases and 2 bases, with 10 bases remaining between them. The CDR3 extends over 13 amino acids. This chain's CDR3 is CSVGTPNTGELFF. In DNA form, the CDR3 reads TGCAGCGTCGGGACTCCCAACACCGGGGAGCTGTTTTTT.

This clonotype occurred a few times. The chain has TRBV25-1 and TRBJ1-5; no definite D call. Germline V gives CDR1 MGHDK, CDR2 SYGVNS. CDR3 length: 16 residues. V was clipped by 4 bases and J by 3 bases, with 16 bases between them. The CDR3 loop is CASSVYQALDNQPQHF. CDR3 in DNA: TGTGCCAGCAGTGTCTATCAGGCATTAGACAATCAGCCCCAGCATTTT.

The chain is built from TRBV7-1 and TRBJ2-1, with a tentative D call TRBD2 (6 bases). TRBV7-1 is an ORF for which the function is uncertain. V dropped 3 bases and J dropped 8 bases, with 41 bases sitting between them. This CDR3 is built from 23 residues. DNA for the CDR3: TGTGCCAGCAGCTCTCACCCCATCGCCCCGGGACTTCCGTCAAACGAGTATAACGATGAGCAGTTCTTC. Translating it yields CASSSHPIAPGLPSNEYNDEQFF.

This clonotype was detected a few times. This chain links TRBV20-1 with TRBJ2-3; 8 nucleotides agree with TRBD2. Per the germline V gene, CDR1 is DFQATT and CDR2 is SNEGSKA (reference sequence). Unmatched junction bases numbered 10, after V lost 3 bases and J lost 2 bases. The CDR3 is 16 residues long. CDR3 nucleotide sequence: TGCAGTGCTAGGCCCCTCCAGCGGGGGTCCACAGATACGCAGTATTTT. This encodes CSARPLQRGSTDTQYF.

This clonotype was counted ten times or more. V usage is TRBV7-6 and J usage is TRBJ2-1; D might be TRBD2 (6 bases). CDR3 size: 14 residues. Germline V gives CDR1 SGHVS, CDR2 FNYEAQ. V was clipped by 1 base and J by 7 bases, with 11 bases between them. The CDR3 reads CASSLGTTKNEQFF. The DNA of the CDR3 is TGTGCCAGCAGCTTAGGGACTACTAAAAATGAGCAGTTCTTC.

This clonotype showed up many times. The chain is built from TRBV4-1 and TRBJ2-2; D is ambiguous. Germline values: CDR1 MGHRA, CDR2 YSYEKL. V was shortened by 0 bases and J by 2 bases, with 16 bases between the two germline ends. The CDR3 is 18 residues long. CDR3 residues: CASSQEERVRANTGELFF. CDR3 sequence (DNA): TGCGCCAGCAGCCAAGAAGAAAGAGTAAGGGCAAACACCGGGGAGCTGTTTTTT.

This clonotype occurred many times. This CDR3 is CASSLTQGGGGQPQHF. The CDR3 bases are TGTGCCAGCAGTCTCACACAGGGAGGAGGCGGGCAGCCCCAGCATTTT. The chain combines TRBV12-3 or TRBV12-4 with TRBJ1-5; D might be TRBD1 (6 bases). The CDR3 covers 16 residues. Trimming pared 5 bases from V and 7 bases from J, leaving 21 bases between.

This rearrangement joins TRBV7-8 to TRBJ2-6; 7 nucleotides agree with TRBD1. Germline V gene lookup returns CDR1 SGHVS and CDR2 FQNEAQ. The CDR3 covers 16 residues. The ends lost 5 bases at V and 2 bases at J; junction bases unmatched: 6. CDR3 bases: TGTGCCAGCAGCCAGGGCCAGGGGGCTGGGGCCAACGTCCTGACTTTC. Protein product: CASSQGQGAGANVLTF.

The genes are TRBV14 and TRBJ2-1; TRBD2 agrees at 7 bases. Looked up from germline, CDR1 is SGHDN and CDR2 is FVKESK. This CDR3 is built from 16 residues. The ends lost 0 bases at V and 2 bases at J; junction bases unmatched: 4. CDR3 protein: CASSQEGLVPYNEQFF. CDR3 bases: TGTGCCAGCAGCCAAGAAGGACTAGTACCCTACAATGAGCAGTTCTTC.

This clonotype has at least ten counts. This sequence joins TRBV25-1 and TRBJ1-2; D is possibly TRBD1 (6 bases). Germline lookup yields CDR1 MGHDK and CDR2 SYGVNS. The CDR3 loop spans 12 amino acids. The ends were cut back, 10 bases at V and 2 bases at J, with 11 bases in the middle. The DNA for the CDR3 is TGTGCCACCGAGACAGGAAACTATGGCTACACCTTC. It encodes CATETGNYGYTF.

This rearrangement joins TRBV3-1 to TRBJ2-4; 12 bases fit TRBD2. The ends lost 3 bases at V and 0 bases at J; junction bases unmatched: 3. Looked up from germline, CDR1 is LGHDT and CDR2 is YNNKEL (reference sequence). The CDR3 runs to 17 residues. The DNA for the CDR3 is TGTGCCAGCAGCCAGTTACTAGCGGGGGGAGCCAAAAACATTCAGTACTTC. Its protein is CASSQLLAGGAKNIQYF.

This clonotype came up a few times. This chain uses TRBV20-1 with TRBJ2-4; TRBD1 matches 8 bases. The V segment lost 5 bases and the J segment 0 bases; nucleotides outside the gene matches: 6. The germline V gene has CDR1 DFQATT and CDR2 SNEGSKA (reference sequence). The CDR3 runs to 15 residues. CDR3: CSAPLQGGAKNIQYF. The CDR3 DNA is TGCAGTGCTCCCTTACAGGGGGGAGCCAAAAACATTCAGTACTTC.

This chain links TRBV4-3 with TRBJ1-2; unclear D gene. The CDR3 loop spans 17 amino acids. CDR1 LGHNA and CDR2 YSLEER come from the germline V gene. Trimming took 0 bases from V and 8 from J, leaving 22 bases between them. Here the CDR3 DNA reads TGCGCCAGCAGCCAAGATCTCAGCGGTTTCTCCCTAGGAGGCTACACCTTC. It specifies CASSQDLSGFSLGGYTF.